This T cell receptor (beta chain) is from a study of blood T cells in healthy people across ages. In the case of this clonotype: The antigen remains undetermined.

A second PCR of 7 to 11 cycles used a sample-barcoded 5' primer and a J-beta primer mix. The template-switch adaptor, which had 12 random nucleotides, put a tag on each cDNA molecule. TCRdb redid the calling of the 5' RACE reads with MiXCR, one entry per CDR3 protein. The data show around 2 million distinct CDR3 sequences, about two fifths seen once. Between the trimmed V and J ends, which lost 4 bases and 8 bases, there was a span of 14 bases. The V gene's germline CDR1 is SGHTA and CDR2 FQGTGA. CDR3 length equals 13 residues. Study findings and constraints: It was not known whether donors were CMV positive (a possible confounder of expanded clonotype changes).

The specimen was blood. This TCR was sampled from a human donor in good health. V usage is TRBV7-3 and J usage is TRBJ1-2, with a weak D call TRBD1 (6 bases). CDR3 nucleotides: TGTGCCAGCAGCTATTCGACAGGTCGGGGCTACACCTTC. Residues: CASSYSTGRGYTF.